A selection of T cell receptor beta chains follows, all from one sample in a study of OX40 agonist ivuxolimab in advanced cancers. Sequencing was performed with immunoSEQ multiplex PCR; in TCRdb, only in-frame clones are kept and a portion is missing. The table includes about 64,000 clones, about 86% detected once. Sample: CD4+ or CD8+ T cells sorted from blood, taken in a trial of the OX40 agonist ivuxolimab. The source of these receptors is an adult with an advanced solid tumor such as melanoma, head and neck, liver or kidney cancer. Each CDR3 is given with its conserved first and last residue. The order of the fields is D gene, J gene, clone size, V gene, CDR3 protein, CDR3 DNA. D genes are given only for firm matches. Clone size is not always given. Where it is, it says once, few, many or a class for expanded clones.

- TRBJ2-7 - TRBV11-2 CASRQGGSTPEQYF TGTGCCAGCAGACAGGGCGGCTCAACGCCGGAGCAGTACTTC
- TRBJ2-3 - TRBV19 CASSPGGSTDTQYF TGTGCCAGTAGTCCGGGGGGCAGCACAGATACGCAGTATTTT
- TRBJ2-2 - TRBV2 CASGGWELFF TGTGCCAGCGGGGGGTGGGAGCTGTTTTTT
- TRBJ2-5 - TRBV10-1 CASSSGGSKETQYF TGCGCCAGCAGTTCAGGAGGTTCTAAAGAGACCCAGTACTTC
- TRBJ2-2 - TRBV7-3 CASSKSNTGELFF TGTGCCAGCAGCAAATCGAACACCGGGGAGCTGTTTTTT
TRBD1 TRBJ2-3 - TRBV5-4 CASSSDRVGGGTDTQYF TGTGCCAGCAGCTCGGACAGGGTCGGTGGAGGCACAGATACGCAGTATTTT
- TRBJ2-7 - TRBV6-1 CASTLSGNSYEQYF TGTGCCAGCACCTTATCAGGGAACTCCTACGAGCAGTACTTC
TRBD1 TRBJ2-2 - TRBV19 CATRGSGTGELFF TGTGCCACCAGGGGGAGCGGAACCGGGGAGCTGTTTTTT
- TRBJ2-5 - TRBV2 CASGEYQETQYF TGTGCGTCGGGAGAGTACCAAGAGACCCAGTACTTC
TRBD2 TRBJ2-1 - TRBV19 CASSIPRTSGTGNPLNEQFF TGTGCCAGTAGTATCCCGAGGACTAGCGGGACCGGAAACCCCCTCAATGAGCAGTTCTTC
- TRBJ2-2 once TRBV9 CASSVDPAADTGELFF TGTGCCAGCAGCGTAGATCCAGCAGCGGACACCGGGGAGCTGTTTTTT
- TRBJ2-7 - TRBV9 CASSVSSRLGEGRYEQYF TGTGCCAGCAGCGTATCTTCTCGGCTGGGCGAGGGGAGGTACGAGCAGTACTTC
TRBD1 TRBJ2-6 - TRBV28 CASRIGGWSGANVLTF TGTGCCAGCAGAATAGGGGGCTGGAGTGGGGCCAACGTCCTGACTTTC
- TRBJ2-2 - TRBV18 CASSPGRTGELFF TGTGCCAGCTCACCAGGAAGGACCGGGGAGCTGTTTTTT
- TRBJ1-1 - TRBV6-1 CASSDRANTEAFF TGTGCCAGCAGTGACAGGGCGAACACTGAAGCTTTCTTT
- TRBJ2-5 - TRBV4-1 CASSPGSQETQYF TGCGCCAGCAGCCCGGGGAGTCAAGAGACCCAGTACTTC
- TRBJ2-1 - TRBV6-1 CASSEQWDPTYNEQFF TGTGCCAGCAGTGAACAGTGGGACCCTACCTACAATGAGCAGTTCTTC
- TRBJ1-1 - TRBV6-9 CASLFPPKAFF TGTGCCAGCCTCTTCCCTCCGAAAGCTTTCTTT
- TRBJ1-2 - TRBV6-1 CASSDLGGRYYGYTF TGTGCCAGCAGTGACCTGGGGGGGCGATACTATGGCTACACCTTC
- TRBJ1-2 - TRBV7-6 CAWRGGYTF TGTGCCTGGCGAGGAGGCTACACCTTC
- TRBJ2-2 - TRBV7-7 CASSLASSGELFF TGTGCTAGCAGCTTAGCAAGTAGTGGGGAGCTGTTTTTT
- TRBJ1-2 - TRBV28 CASSESRNSPYGYTF TGTGCCAGCAGTGAGTCGCGTAACAGCCCCTATGGCTACACCTTC
- TRBJ1-6 few TRBV9 CASSVGRNSPLHF TGTGCCAGCAGCGTAGGACGTAATTCACCCCTCCACTTT
- TRBJ2-5 - TRBV11-2 CASSLRPGLQETQYF TGTGCCAGCAGCTTAAGGCCGGGACTTCAAGAGACCCAGTACTTC
- TRBJ2-5 - TRBV25-1 CASREQGQETQYF TGTGCCAGCAGAGAACAGGGACAAGAGACCCAGTACTTC
- TRBJ2-4 - TRBV11-2 CASSLPLAENIQYF TGTGCCAGCAGCTTACCATTAGCGGAAAACATTCAGTACTTC
TRBD2 TRBJ2-3 - TRBV28 CASKPWTSGRAGWVDTQYF TGTGCCAGCAAACCTTGGACTAGCGGGAGGGCCGGTTGGGTAGATACGCAGTATTTT
TRBD2 TRBJ2-1 - TRBV29-1 CSVMTSQPYNEQFF TGCAGCGTTATGACTAGCCAACCTTACAATGAGCAGTTCTTC
- TRBJ2-7 - TRBV6-1 CASSGDGGYEQYF TGTGCCAGCAGTGGAGACGGAGGATACGAGCAGTACTTC
- TRBJ2-5 - TRBV29-1 CSVAMQGLETQYF TGCAGCGTTGCGATGCAGGGGCTTGAGACCCAGTACTTC
- TRBJ1-1 once TRBV27 CASSLLAAVSTEAFF TGTGCCAGCAGTTTATTGGCAGCGGTCTCTACTGAAGCTTTCTTT
- TRBJ1-4 - TRBV9 CASSVDRGLNEKLFF TGTGCCAGCAGCGTAGATCGGGGCTTAAATGAAAAACTGTTTTTT
- TRBJ1-2 once TRBV15 CATSREADYGYTF TGTGCCACCAGCAGAGAGGCGGACTATGGCTACACCTTC
TRBD1 TRBJ2-7 - TRBV29-1 CSVVDRGRSYEQYF TGCAGCGTTGTGGACAGGGGAAGATCCTACGAGCAGTACTTC
TRBD2 TRBJ2-3 - TRBV7-9 CASSPPFRLAGATDTQYF TGTGCCAGCAGCCCCCCATTCCGGCTAGCGGGAGCTACAGATACGCAGTATTTT
TRBD1 TRBJ2-2 - TRBV5-8 CASSLGTGGSTGELFF TGTGCCAGCAGCTTGGGGACAGGGGGCAGTACCGGGGAGCTGTTTTTT
TRBD1 TRBJ2-7 - TRBV18 CASSPLFGQGAPYEQYF TGTGCCAGCTCACCACTTTTCGGACAGGGGGCTCCCTACGAGCAGTACTTC
- TRBJ2-2 - TRBV19 CASSQTDRPVGTGELFF TGTGCCAGTAGTCAAACTGACAGGCCCGTGGGCACCGGGGAGCTGTTTTTT
- TRBJ2-5 few TRBV6-1 CASTWVGAQYF TGTGCCAGCACCTGGGTCGGGGCCCAGTACTTC
- TRBJ1-5 - TRBV5-8 CASSLEGAGQPQHF TGTGCCAGCAGCTTGGAAGGGGCGGGACAGCCCCAGCATTTT
- TRBJ2-7 - TRBV11-2 CASSLDRAGEQYF TGTGCCAGCAGCTTAGATCGGGCGGGTGAGCAGTACTTC
- TRBJ2-7 once TRBV15 CATSRMFSYEQYF TGTGCCACCAGCAGAATGTTCTCCTACGAGCAGTACTTC
TRBD2 TRBJ2-3 - TRBV29-1 CSAPPGTSGRADTQYF TGCAGCGCTCCGCCTGGGACTAGCGGGAGGGCAGATACGCAGTATTTT
- TRBJ2-7 - TRBV29-1 CSAVLDGSYEQYF TGCAGCGCAGTACTGGACGGCTCCTACGAGCAGTACTTC
TRBD2 TRBJ2-5 - TRBV5-4 CASSPRGGGADETQYF TGTGCCAGCAGCCCTAGGGGCGGGGGGGCCGATGAGACCCAGTACTTC